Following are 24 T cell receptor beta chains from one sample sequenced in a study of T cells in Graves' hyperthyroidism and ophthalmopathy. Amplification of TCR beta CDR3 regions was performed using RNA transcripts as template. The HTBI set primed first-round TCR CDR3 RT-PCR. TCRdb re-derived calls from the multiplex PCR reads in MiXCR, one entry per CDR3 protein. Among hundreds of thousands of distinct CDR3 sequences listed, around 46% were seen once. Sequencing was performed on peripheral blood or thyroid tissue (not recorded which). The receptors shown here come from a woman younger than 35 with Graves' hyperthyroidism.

CDR3 bases: TGTGCCAGCAGTGTAGCTTCGACAGGGGGTGAGCCCCAGCATTTT. Protein: CASSVASTGGEPQHF. This chain connects TRBV2 to TRBJ1-5; 9 nucleotides line up with TRBD1. This CDR3 is built from 15 residues. V trimming: 4 bases; J trimming: 8 bases; junction bases outside the gene matches: 9. Germline CDR1 and CDR2: SNHLY and FYNNEI. The full variable domain, rest sourced from reference TRBV2 and TRBJ1-5, is EPEVTQTPSHQVTQMGQEVILRCVPISNHLYFYWYRQILGQKVEFLVSFYNNEISEKSEIFDDQFSVERPDGSNFTLKIRSTKLEDSAMYFCASSVASTGGEPQHFGDGTRLSIL.

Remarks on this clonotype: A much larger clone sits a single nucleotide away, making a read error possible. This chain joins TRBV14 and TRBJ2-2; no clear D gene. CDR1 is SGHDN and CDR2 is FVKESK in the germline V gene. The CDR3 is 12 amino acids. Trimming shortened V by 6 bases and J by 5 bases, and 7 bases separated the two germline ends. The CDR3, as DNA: TGTGCCAGCAGACCATGGACCGGGGAGCTGTTTTTT. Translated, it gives CASRPWTGELFF.

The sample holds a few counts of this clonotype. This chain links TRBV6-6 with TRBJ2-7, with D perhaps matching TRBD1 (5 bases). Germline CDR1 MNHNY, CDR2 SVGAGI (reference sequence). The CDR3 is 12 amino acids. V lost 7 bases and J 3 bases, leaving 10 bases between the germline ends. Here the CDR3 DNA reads TGTGCCAGCATAAAGACAGACTACGAGCAGTACTTC. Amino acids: CASIKTDYEQYF.

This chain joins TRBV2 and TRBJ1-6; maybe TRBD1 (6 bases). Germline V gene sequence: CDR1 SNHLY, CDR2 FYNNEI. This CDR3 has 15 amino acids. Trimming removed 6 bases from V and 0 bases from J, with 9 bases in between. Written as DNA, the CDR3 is TGTGCCAGCAGGGAGGACAGCTCCTATAATTCACCCCTCCACTTT. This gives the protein CASREDSSYNSPLHF.

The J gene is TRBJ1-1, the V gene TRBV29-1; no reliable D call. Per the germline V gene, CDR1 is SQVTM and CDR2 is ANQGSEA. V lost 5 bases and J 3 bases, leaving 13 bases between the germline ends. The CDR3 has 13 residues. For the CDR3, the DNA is TGCAGCGTTTGGAGTGAGGAGGACACTGAAGCTTTCTTT. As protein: CSVWSEEDTEAFF.

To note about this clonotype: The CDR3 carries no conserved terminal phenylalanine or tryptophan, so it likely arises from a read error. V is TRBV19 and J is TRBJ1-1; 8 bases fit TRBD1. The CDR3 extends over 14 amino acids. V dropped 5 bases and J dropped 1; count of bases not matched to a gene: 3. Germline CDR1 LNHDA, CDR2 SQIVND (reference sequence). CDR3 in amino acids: CASSPGQGNTEAFV. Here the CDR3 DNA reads TGTGCCAGTAGTCCAGGACAGGGGAACACTGAAGCTTTCGTT.

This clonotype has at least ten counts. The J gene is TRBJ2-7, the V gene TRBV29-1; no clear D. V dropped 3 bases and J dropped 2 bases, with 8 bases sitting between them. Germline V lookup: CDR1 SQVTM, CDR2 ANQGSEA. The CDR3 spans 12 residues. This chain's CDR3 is CSVEVSAYEQYF. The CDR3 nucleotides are TGCAGCGTTGAGGTCTCAGCCTACGAGCAGTACTTC.

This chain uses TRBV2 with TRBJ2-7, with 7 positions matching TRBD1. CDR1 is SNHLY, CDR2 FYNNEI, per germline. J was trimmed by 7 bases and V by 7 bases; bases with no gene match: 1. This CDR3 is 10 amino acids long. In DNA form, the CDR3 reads TGTGCCAGCAAGGACAGGGAGCAGTACTTC. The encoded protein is CASKDREQYF.

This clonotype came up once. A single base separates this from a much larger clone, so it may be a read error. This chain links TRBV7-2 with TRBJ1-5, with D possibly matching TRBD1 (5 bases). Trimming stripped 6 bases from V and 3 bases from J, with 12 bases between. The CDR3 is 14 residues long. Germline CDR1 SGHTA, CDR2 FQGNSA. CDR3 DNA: TGTGCCAGCAGTGACAGATATAACAATCAGCCCCAGCATTTT. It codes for CASSDRYNNQPQHF.

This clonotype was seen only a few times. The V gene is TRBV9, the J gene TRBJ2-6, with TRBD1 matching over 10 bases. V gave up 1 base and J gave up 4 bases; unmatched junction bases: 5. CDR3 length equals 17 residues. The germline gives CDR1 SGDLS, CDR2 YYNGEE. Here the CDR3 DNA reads TGTGCCAGCAGCGTACCCGGGACAGGGGCCGGGGCCAACGTCCTGACTTTC. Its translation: CASSVPGTGAGANVLTF. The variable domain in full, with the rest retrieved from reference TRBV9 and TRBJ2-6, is DSGVTQTPKHLITATGQRVTLRCSPRSGDLSVYWYQQSLDQGLQFLIQYYNGEERAKGNILERFSAQQFPDLHSELNLSSLELGDSALYFCASSVPGTGAGANVLTFGAGSRLTVL.

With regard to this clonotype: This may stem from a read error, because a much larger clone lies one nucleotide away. CDR3 in amino acids: CSVGLRDKGTEAFF. As DNA, the CDR3 is TGCAGCGTTGGGCTCCGGGACAAAGGAACTGAAGCTTTCTTT. The chain joins TRBV29-1 to TRBJ1-1, with D possibly matching TRBD1 (6 bases). Germline CDR1 reads SQVTM; CDR2 reads ANQGSEA. V was shortened by 4 bases and J by 5 bases, with 17 bases between the two germline ends. The CDR3 is made up of 14 amino acids.

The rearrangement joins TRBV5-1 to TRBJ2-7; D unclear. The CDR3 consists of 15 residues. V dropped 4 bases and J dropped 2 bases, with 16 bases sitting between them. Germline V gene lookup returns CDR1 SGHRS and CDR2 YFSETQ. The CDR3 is CASSRNRPPAYEQYF. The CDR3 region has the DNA TGCGCCAGCAGCCGGAATCGACCCCCTGCCTACGAGCAGTACTTC. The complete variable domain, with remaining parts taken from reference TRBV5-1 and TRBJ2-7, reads KAGVTQTPRYLIKTRGQQVTLSCSPISGHRSVSWYQQTPGQGLQFLFEYFSETQRNKGNFPGRFSGRQFSNSRSEMNVSTLELGDSALYLCASSRNRPPAYEQYFGPGTRLTVT.

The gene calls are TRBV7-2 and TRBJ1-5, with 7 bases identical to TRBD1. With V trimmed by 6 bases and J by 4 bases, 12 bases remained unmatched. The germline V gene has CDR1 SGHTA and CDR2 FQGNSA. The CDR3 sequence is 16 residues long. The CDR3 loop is CASRPTGPGGNQPQHF. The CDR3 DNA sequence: TGTGCCAGCAGACCGACAGGGCCAGGGGGTAATCAGCCCCAGCATTTT.

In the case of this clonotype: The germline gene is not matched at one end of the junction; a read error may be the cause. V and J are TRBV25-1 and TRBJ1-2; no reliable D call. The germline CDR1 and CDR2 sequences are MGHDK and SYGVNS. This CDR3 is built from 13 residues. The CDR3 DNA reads TGCGCCAGCAGTGATCCCCTCTATAACGGCTACACCTTC. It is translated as CASSDPLYNGYTF.

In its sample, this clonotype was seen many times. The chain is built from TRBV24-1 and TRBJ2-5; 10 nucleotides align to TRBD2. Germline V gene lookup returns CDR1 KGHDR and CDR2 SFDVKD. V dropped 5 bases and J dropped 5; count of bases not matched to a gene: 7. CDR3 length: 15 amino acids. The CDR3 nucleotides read TGTGCCACCAGTGCGCTAGCGGGAGCGGGCGAGACCCAGTACTTC. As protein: CATSALAGAGETQYF.

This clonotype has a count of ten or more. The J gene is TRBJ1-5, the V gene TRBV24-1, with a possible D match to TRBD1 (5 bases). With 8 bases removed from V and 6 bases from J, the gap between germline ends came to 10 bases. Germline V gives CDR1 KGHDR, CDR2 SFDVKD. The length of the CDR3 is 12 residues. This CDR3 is CATIRAGQPQHF. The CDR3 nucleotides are TGTGCCACCATCAGGGCCGGTCAGCCCCAGCATTTT.

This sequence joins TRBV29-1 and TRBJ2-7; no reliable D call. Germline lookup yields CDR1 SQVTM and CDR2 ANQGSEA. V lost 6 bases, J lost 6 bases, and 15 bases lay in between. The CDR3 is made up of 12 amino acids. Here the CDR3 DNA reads TGCAGCGTGGGCCCGGTCCCGGGCGAGCAGTACTTC. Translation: CSVGPVPGEQYF.

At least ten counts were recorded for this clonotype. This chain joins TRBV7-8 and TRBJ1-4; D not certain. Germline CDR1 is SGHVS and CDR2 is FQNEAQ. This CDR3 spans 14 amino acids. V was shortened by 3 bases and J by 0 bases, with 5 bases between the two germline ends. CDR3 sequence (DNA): TGTGCCAGCAGCTTGACGGCAACTAATGAAAAACTGTTTTTT. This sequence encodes CASSLTATNEKLFF.

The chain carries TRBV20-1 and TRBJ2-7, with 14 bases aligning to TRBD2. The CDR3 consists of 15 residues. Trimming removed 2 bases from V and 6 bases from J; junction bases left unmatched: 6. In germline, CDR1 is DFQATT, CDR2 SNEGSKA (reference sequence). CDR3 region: CSARRWGLAGAEQYF. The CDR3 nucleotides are TGCAGTGCTAGAAGGTGGGGACTAGCGGGAGCCGAGCAGTACTTC.

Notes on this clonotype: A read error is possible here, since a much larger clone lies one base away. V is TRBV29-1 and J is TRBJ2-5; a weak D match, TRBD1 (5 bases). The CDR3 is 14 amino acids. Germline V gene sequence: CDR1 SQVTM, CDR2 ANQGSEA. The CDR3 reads CGVILRQSQETQYF. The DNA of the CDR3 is TGCGGCGTTATTCTTCGACAGAGCCAAGAGACCCAGTACTTC.

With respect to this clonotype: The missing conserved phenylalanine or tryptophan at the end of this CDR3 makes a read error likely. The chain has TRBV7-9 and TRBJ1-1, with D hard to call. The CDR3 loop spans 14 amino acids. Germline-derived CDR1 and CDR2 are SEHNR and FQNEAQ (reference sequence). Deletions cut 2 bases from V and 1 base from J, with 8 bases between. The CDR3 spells CASSLSARNTEAFL. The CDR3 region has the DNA TGTGCCAGCAGCTTAAGCGCGAGGAACACTGAAGCTTTCCTT.

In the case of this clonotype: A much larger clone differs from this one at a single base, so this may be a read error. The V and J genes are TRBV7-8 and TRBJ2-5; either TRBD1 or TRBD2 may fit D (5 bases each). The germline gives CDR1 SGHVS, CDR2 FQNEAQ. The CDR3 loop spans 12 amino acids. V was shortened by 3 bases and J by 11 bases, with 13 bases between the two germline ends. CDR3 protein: CASSFRDGAQYF. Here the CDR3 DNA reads TGTGCCAGCAGCTTCCGGGACGGTGCTCAGTACTTC. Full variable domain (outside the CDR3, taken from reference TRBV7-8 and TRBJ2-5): GAGVSQSPRYKVAKRGQDVALRCDPISGHVSLFWYQQALGQGPEFLTYFQNEAQLDKSGLPSDRFFAERPEGSVSTLKIQRTQQEDSAVYLCASSFRDGAQYFGPGTRLLVL.

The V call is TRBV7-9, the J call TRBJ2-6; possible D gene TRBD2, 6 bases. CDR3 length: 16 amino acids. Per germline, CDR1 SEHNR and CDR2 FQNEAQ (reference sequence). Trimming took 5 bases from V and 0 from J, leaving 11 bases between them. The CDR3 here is CASSGGTASGANVLTF. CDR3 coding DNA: TGTGCCAGCAGCGGGGGGACGGCCTCTGGGGCCAACGTCCTGACTTTC.

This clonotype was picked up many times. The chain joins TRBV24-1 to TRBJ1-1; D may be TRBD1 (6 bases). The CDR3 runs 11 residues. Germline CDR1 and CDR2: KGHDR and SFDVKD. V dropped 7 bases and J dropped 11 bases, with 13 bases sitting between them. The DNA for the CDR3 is TGTGCCACCAGAAAACAGGGAATGGCTTTCTTT. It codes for CATRKQGMAFF.